These 17 T cell receptor beta chains originate from one sample sequenced in a study of T-cell reconstitution after alpha-beta-depleted transplantation in children. A library of TCRbeta sequences, prepared with unique molecular identifiers, was generated. A single record per CDR3 protein comes from TCRdb applying MiXCR to the PCR reads. In the table there are hundreds of thousands of distinct CDR3 sequences, about 17% of which are singletons. The input for sequencing was PBMCs, mostly from graft donor cells, taken 360 days after TCRalphabeta/CD19-depleted stem cell transplant. The origin of the receptors is a boy younger than two who had a stem cell transplant for Wiskott-Aldrich syndrome, so the T cells may come from the graft donor.

The chain is built from TRBV12-3 or TRBV12-4 and TRBJ2-3; 8 positions agree with TRBD2. The CDR3 extends over 17 amino acids. V trimming: 3 bases; J trimming: 1 base; junction bases outside the gene matches: 9. In DNA form, the CDR3 reads TGTGCCAGCAGTTTGGGACTAGGAGGAGAGGGCACAGATACGCAGTATTTT. As protein: CASSLGLGGEGTDTQYF.

The CDR3 DNA follows: TGTGCCAGCAGCCAAGATCGGGGGGTCCGTCAGCCCCAGCATTTT. The encoded protein is CASSQDRGVRQPQHF. The chain recombines TRBV3-1 with TRBJ1-5, with a tentative D call TRBD1 (5 bases). This CDR3 spans 15 amino acids. Trimming shortened V by 0 bases and J by 6 bases, and 12 bases separated the two germline ends. The V gene's germline CDR1 is LGHDT and CDR2 YNNKEL (reference sequence).

This clonotype has just a few counts. The chain is built from TRBV11-2 and TRBJ1-1, with D perhaps TRBD1 (5 bases). V shed 2 bases and J shed 3 bases, with 10 bases lying between them. The CDR3 has 14 amino acids. Germline CDR1 reads SGHAT; CDR2 reads FQNNGV. The CDR3 sequence: CASSLRAGYTEAFF. The CDR3 DNA reads as TGTGCCAGCAGCTTAAGGGCAGGGTACACTGAAGCTTTCTTT.

This chain joins TRBV2 and TRBJ2-1; a possible D gene is TRBD1 (5 bases). Trimming removed 3 bases from V and 4 bases from J, with 10 bases in between. Germline loops: CDR1 SNHLY, CDR2 FYNNEI. The CDR3 covers 14 residues. The CDR3 sequence is CASSDFPGYNEQFF. The CDR3 coding sequence is TGTGCCAGCAGTGACTTTCCAGGGTACAATGAGCAGTTCTTC.

This clonotype was seen only a few times. CDR3 loop: CASSPTGLGEQYF. CDR3 coding DNA: TGTGCCAGCAGCCCGACAGGGTTGGGTGAGCAGTACTTC. The rearrangement links TRBV2 to TRBJ2-7; 7 bases match TRBD1. CDR3 length: 13 residues. Trimming removed 6 bases from V and 7 bases from J; junction bases left unmatched: 9. Germline loops: CDR1 SNHLY, CDR2 FYNNEI.

A remark on this clonotype: In this CDR3 the conserved last residue, phenylalanine or tryptophan, is missing, so a read error is likely. This sequence joins TRBV4-1 and TRBJ2-7; D ambiguous. Per the germline V gene, CDR1 is MGHRA and CDR2 is YSYEKL. There are 15 residues in the CDR3. V gave up 2 bases and J gave up 4 bases, with 15 bases separating them. This chain's CDR3 is CASSQPSREEYEQYL. CDR3 nucleotides: TGCGCCAGCAGCCAACCCTCTAGGGAAGAATACGAGCAGTACCTC.

The table lists this clonotype with a few counts. V usage is TRBV6-1 and J usage is TRBJ2-6; the match to TRBD1 covers 11 bases. Germline V gene data show CDR1 as MNHNS and CDR2 as SASEGT. V lost 5 bases and J lost 0; bases outside the gene matches: 3. The CDR3 consists of 17 residues. As DNA, the CDR3 is TGTGCCAGCAGTACGGGACAGGGGGGCTCTGGGGCCAACGTCCTGACTTTC. It translates to CASSTGQGGSGANVLTF.

The chain has TRBV25-1 and TRBJ1-1, with D maybe TRBD1 (6 bases). The V gene's germline CDR1 is MGHDK and CDR2 SYGVNS. With 2 bases removed from V and 6 bases from J, the gap between germline ends came to 7 bases. CDR3 size: 12 residues. As DNA, the CDR3 is TGTGCCAGCAGTGAACGGACAGCTGAAGCTTTCTTT. It is translated as CASSERTAEAFF.

This chain links TRBV5-1 with TRBJ1-4; D remains ambiguous. V lost 5 bases to trimming and J lost 0 bases, with 8 bases between them. The CDR3 covers 14 residues. Per the germline V gene, CDR1 is SGHRS and CDR2 is YFSETQ. The CDR3 spells CASRGIATNEKLFF. The CDR3 DNA reads as TGCGCCAGCAGGGGGATTGCAACTAATGAAAAACTGTTTTTT. Full variable domain (outside the CDR3, taken from reference TRBV5-1 and TRBJ1-4): KAGVTQTPRYLIKTRGQQVTLSCSPISGHRSVSWYQQTPGQGLQFLFEYFSETQRNKGNFPGRFSGRQFSNSRSEMNVSTLELGDSALYLCASRGIATNEKLFFGSGTQLSVL.

The CDR3 nucleotides are TGTGCCAGCAGCGTCCCTCCGGGACAGGGGTCGTACAATGAGCAGTTCTTC. The encoded protein is CASSVPPGQGSYNEQFF. The genes are TRBV5-5 and TRBJ2-1; 10 nucleotides agree with TRBD1. CDR1 and CDR2 (germline): SGHKS, YYEKEE (reference sequence). Losses at the gene ends were 4 bases for V and 4 bases for J; bases not matched to a gene: 11. The CDR3 spans 17 residues.

This clonotype was counted a few times. This sequence joins TRBV6-1 and TRBJ2-5, with 10 bases fitting TRBD1. CDR3 length: 13 residues. Germline V gene lookup returns CDR1 MNHNS and CDR2 SASEGT. V lost 4 bases and J lost 5; bases outside the gene matches: 1. The CDR3 sequence: CASSGTGGETQYF. CDR3 DNA sequence: TGTGCCAGCAGTGGGACAGGGGGGGAGACCCAGTACTTC.

This clonotype was observed a handful of times. The rearrangement links TRBV12-5 to TRBJ2-4, with a weak D call TRBD2 (6 bases). The V end was cut by 5 bases, the J end by 3 bases, with 11 bases between. The CDR3 is 14 amino acids. Germline loops: CDR1 LGHNT, CDR2 FRNRAP. CDR3 residues: CASGGRDFKNIQYF. The CDR3 coding sequence is TGTGCTAGTGGTGGTCGGGACTTCAAAAACATTCAGTACTTC.

In its sample, this clonotype was seen a few times. The rearrangement uses TRBV10-3 and TRBJ2-5; TRBD2 might be the D (6 bases). In germline, CDR1 is ENHRY, CDR2 SYGVKD. The CDR3 consists of 15 residues. V was pared by 3 bases and J by 5 bases, with 16 bases between. The CDR3 here is CAISDPRLVGETQYF. The CDR3 DNA is TGTGCCATCAGTGACCCGCGACTAGTAGGGGAGACCCAGTACTTC.

This sequence joins TRBV28 and TRBJ1-3; D is unclear. V lost 8 bases and J 0 bases, leaving 11 bases between the germline ends. The CDR3 has 14 residues. Germline CDR1 and CDR2: MDHEN and SYDVKM. CDR3 in amino acids: CASGRALSGNTIYF. The DNA of the CDR3 is TGTGCCAGCGGACGGGCCCTCTCTGGAAACACCATATATTTT.

This clonotype was detected a few times. The gene calls are TRBV6-5 and TRBJ2-3; 9 bases match TRBD2. The J segment lost 2 bases and the V segment lost 2 bases, leaving 5 bases of the junction unmatched. Per the germline V gene, CDR1 is MNHEY and CDR2 is SVGAGI. The CDR3 totals 16 residues. CDR3 DNA sequence: TGTGCCAGCAGTTACAGTGGACTAGCGCCCACAGATACGCAGTATTTT. This translates into CASSYSGLAPTDTQYF.

This clonotype was detected many times. The chain is built from TRBV9 and TRBJ2-1, with 8 nucleotides matching TRBD2. Germline CDR1 SGDLS, CDR2 YYNGEE. Trimming cost V 3 bases and J 0 bases; bases outside gene matches: 2. This CDR3 region has 15 residues. In DNA, the CDR3 is TGTGCCAGCAGCGCCCGGGAGGGCTCCTACAATGAGCAGTTCTTC. Translation: CASSAREGSYNEQFF.

This clonotype has only a few counts. In DNA form, the CDR3 reads TGTGCCAGCAGCCCCCGACTAGCGGGGTCTATCACAGATACGCAGTATTTT. Its protein product is CASSPRLAGSITDTQYF. V and J are TRBV3-1 and TRBJ2-3, with 11 bases aligning to TRBD2. The ends lost 4 bases at V and 2 bases at J; junction bases unmatched: 8. This CDR3 contains 17 residues. Germline-derived CDR1 and CDR2 are LGHDT and YNNKEL (reference sequence).